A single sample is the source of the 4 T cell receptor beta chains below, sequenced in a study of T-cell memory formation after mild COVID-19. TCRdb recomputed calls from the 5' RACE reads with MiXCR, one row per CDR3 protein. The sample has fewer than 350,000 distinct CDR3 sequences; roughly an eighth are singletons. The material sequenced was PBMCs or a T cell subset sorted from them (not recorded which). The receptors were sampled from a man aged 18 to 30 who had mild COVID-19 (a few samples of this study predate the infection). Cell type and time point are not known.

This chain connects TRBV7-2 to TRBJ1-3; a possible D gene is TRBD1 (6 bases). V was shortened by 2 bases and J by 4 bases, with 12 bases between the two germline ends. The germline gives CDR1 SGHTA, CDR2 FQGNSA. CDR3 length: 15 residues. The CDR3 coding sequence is TGTGCCAGCAGCTTACTCCGGGACATAGGAAACACCATATATTTT. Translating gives CASSLLRDIGNTIYF.

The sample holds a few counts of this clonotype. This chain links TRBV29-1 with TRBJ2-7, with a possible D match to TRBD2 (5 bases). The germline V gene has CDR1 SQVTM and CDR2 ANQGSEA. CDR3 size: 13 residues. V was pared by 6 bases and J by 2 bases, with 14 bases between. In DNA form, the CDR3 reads TGCAGCGTCAGACTGACTACCACCTACGAGCAGTACTTC. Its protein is CSVRLTTTYEQYF.

Here the CDR3 reads CASGELAGTDTQYF. DNA for the CDR3: TGTGCCAGTGGGGAGCTAGCGGGGACAGATACGCAGTATTTT. The chain links TRBV6-6 to TRBJ2-3; the match to TRBD2 covers 9 bases. The CDR3 runs 14 residues. Germline V gives CDR1 MNHNY, CDR2 SVGAGI (reference sequence). The trim removed 9 bases at V and 3 bases at J, leaving 7 bases unmatched.

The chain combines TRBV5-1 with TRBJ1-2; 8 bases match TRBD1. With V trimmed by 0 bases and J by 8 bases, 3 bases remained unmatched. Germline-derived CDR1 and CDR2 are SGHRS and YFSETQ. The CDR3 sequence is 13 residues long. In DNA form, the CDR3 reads TGCGCCAGCAGCTTGGCAGGGGGCGAAGGCTACACCTTC. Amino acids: CASSLAGGEGYTF.